Below are 25 T cell receptor beta chains sequenced from a single sample in a study of post-analysis software for immune sequencing data. Study-level findings and limits: In patients, TRBV5-6, TRBV5-1 and TRBV20-1 belonged to four or five TRBV segments found more frequently than in controls.

The TCR beta cDNA libraries contained unique molecular identifiers. TCRdb redid the calling of the PCR reads with MiXCR, one entry per CDR3 protein. Of about 820,000 distinct CDR3 sequences in the sample, approximately 53% are singletons; the top ten hold roughly 4.4%. Their specific antigens are unknown. What was sequenced was blood. These receptors came from a girl aged 10-17 years with multiple sclerosis.

The chain joins TRBV2 to TRBJ2-7; the match to TRBD2 covers 10 bases. Germline lookup yields CDR1 SNHLY and CDR2 FYNNEI. J lost 8 bases, V lost 5 bases, and 6 bases had no gene match. The CDR3 extends over 13 amino acids. The CDR3 nucleotides are TGTGCCAGCAGTCCTAGCGGGAGTAGTAAGCAGTACTTC. Translating gives CASSPSGSSKQYF.

This clonotype was recorded a few times. The chain uses TRBV7-6 and TRBJ1-2; 7 bases fit TRBD1. V gave up 1 base and J gave up 5 bases; unmatched junction bases: 10. This CDR3 comprises 16 residues. The germline CDR1 and CDR2 sequences are SGHVS and FNYEAQ. The CDR3 bases are TGTGCCAGCAGCTTAGGCCGGGACAGCTGGGGTTATGGCTACACCTTC. Residues: CASSLGRDSWGYGYTF.

The J gene is TRBJ2-3, the V gene TRBV20-1; D may be TRBD1 (6 bases). CDR3 length equals 12 residues. CDR1 and CDR2 from the germline V gene are DFQATT and SNEGSKA (reference sequence). CDR3 sequence (DNA): TGCAGCAACAGGGCCAGCACAGATACGCAGTATTTT. Protein: CSNRASTDTQYF.

As DNA, the CDR3 is TGTGCCAGCAGCGTAGCCAGCGAGCTAACCTACGAGCAGTACTTC. This translates into CASSVASELTYEQYF. This sequence joins TRBV9 and TRBJ2-7; D is uncertain. Trimming removed 0 bases from V and 2 bases from J, with 12 bases in between. The CDR3 is 15 residues long. Germline V CDR1 and CDR2: SGDLS, YYNGEE.

In this sample, this clonotype turned up a few times. V gene TRBV20-1 combines with J gene TRBJ2-1; TRBD2 matches at 9 bases. Trimming cost V 3 bases and J 7 bases; bases outside gene matches: 4. The germline gives CDR1 DFQATT, CDR2 SNEGSKA (reference sequence). The CDR3 totals 13 residues. The DNA of the CDR3 is TGCAGTGCTAGTCTGCTAGCGGGAAATGAGCAGTTCTTC. Protein sequence: CSASLLAGNEQFF.

This clonotype was observed once. The V gene is TRBV9, the J gene TRBJ2-1; 8 nucleotides agree with TRBD2. The trim removed 1 base at V and 7 bases at J, leaving 7 bases unmatched. The CDR3 is 15 amino acids. Germline values: CDR1 SGDLS, CDR2 YYNGEE. The CDR3 DNA is TGTGCCAGCAGCGTAAGAGGACTAGCAGCTAATGAGCAGTTCTTC. It is translated as CASSVRGLAANEQFF.

This clonotype came up many times. The chain carries TRBV18 and TRBJ2-7; TRBD1 aligns across 9 bases. Germline V gene lookup returns CDR1 KGHSH and CDR2 LQKENI. V lost 2 bases and J lost 3; bases outside the gene matches: 2. The CDR3 length is 14 residues. CDR3 DNA sequence: TGTGCCAGCTCACCAGGACAGGGGAACTACGAGCAGTACTTC. It is translated as CASSPGQGNYEQYF.

The chain joins TRBV20-1 to TRBJ2-7; D may match TRBD1 or TRBD2 (5 bases each). The CDR3 covers 14 residues. CDR1 DFQATT and CDR2 SNEGSKA come from the germline V gene (reference sequence). Trimming cost V 6 bases and J 0 bases, with 15 bases left between them. The CDR3 DNA reads TGCAGTGCCCTGGGACCCCGGAGCTCCTACGAGCAGTACTTC. This sequence encodes CSALGPRSSYEQYF.

The CDR3 nucleotides are TGTGCCACCAGCATGGGACTAGCGGGAGTCGGGGAGCAGTTCTTC. Translating gives CATSMGLAGVGEQFF. V is TRBV15 and J is TRBJ2-1; TRBD2 aligns across 14 bases. The germline CDR1 and CDR2 sequences are LNHNV and YYDKDF (reference sequence). J gave up 10 bases and V 4 bases, and 6 bases lay outside the gene matches. The CDR3 has 15 residues.

With regard to this clonotype: One end of the junction fails to match germline, which may point to a read error. V gene TRBV5-1 combines with J gene TRBJ2-1; D is unresolved. The CDR3 sequence is 15 residues long. The germline CDR1 and CDR2 sequences are SGHRS and YFSETQ. The CDR3 coding sequence is TGCCCCAGCAGTTCAAAATTCCCCTCCTACAATGAGCAGTTCTTC. It encodes CPSSSKFPSYNEQFF.

The gene calls are TRBV29-1 and TRBJ1-2; D unresolved. This CDR3 contains 8 residues. V lost 7 bases, J lost 12 bases, and 9 bases lay in between. Germline V gene data show CDR1 as SQVTM and CDR2 as ANQGSEA. The CDR3 reads CSGESDTF. CDR3 nucleotide sequence: TGCAGCGGTGAGTCGGACACCTTC.

V is TRBV4-1 and J is TRBJ1-5; TRBD1 might be the D (5 bases). V was shortened by 4 bases and J by 5 bases, with 12 bases between the two germline ends. The CDR3 covers 14 residues. CDR1 and CDR2 from the germline V gene are MGHRA and YSYEKL. This chain's CDR3 is CASSLNRIDQPQHF. CDR3 sequence (DNA): TGCGCCAGCAGCCTGAACAGGATTGATCAGCCCCAGCATTTT.

The chain is built from TRBV20-1 and TRBJ2-1; the D gene is possibly TRBD1 (5 bases). The CDR3 runs 12 residues. Germline V gene sequence: CDR1 DFQATT, CDR2 SNEGSKA (reference sequence). The CDR3 bases are TGCAGGGTCAGGGCAGGGTACAATGAGCAGTTCTTC. It encodes CRVRAGYNEQFF.

This clonotype appeared once. The J gene is TRBJ2-5, the V gene TRBV6-1; D may match TRBD1 or TRBD2 (5 bases each). V lost 2 bases to trimming and J lost 2 bases, with 12 bases between them. This CDR3 is built from 15 residues. Germline CDR1 reads MNHNS; CDR2 reads SASEGT. CDR3 region: CASSEWGTRQETQYF. The CDR3 region has the DNA TGTGCCAGCAGTGAATGGGGGACCCGGCAAGAGACCCAGTACTTC.

The chain links TRBV11-2 to TRBJ2-5; D gene uncertain. CDR1 is SGHAT and CDR2 is FQNNGV in the germline V gene. V was pared by 1 base and J by 1 base, with 10 bases between. The CDR3 runs 15 residues. The CDR3: CASSLGYRGQETQYF. The CDR3 DNA follows: TGTGCCAGCAGCTTAGGATACAGAGGCCAAGAGACCCAGTACTTC. The full variable domain, completed using reference TRBV11-2 and TRBJ2-5, is EAGVAQSPRYKIIEKRQSVAFWCNPISGHATLYWYQQILGQGPKLLIQFQNNGVVDDSQLPKDRFSAERLKGVDSTLKIQPAKLEDSAVYLCASSLGYRGQETQYFGPGTRLLVL.

The V call is TRBV5-1, the J call TRBJ2-1; D gene ambiguous. The V end lost 7 bases, the J end lost 2 bases, and 19 bases lay between the germline ends. CDR1 is SGHRS and CDR2 is YFSETQ in the germline V gene. CDR3 size: 16 residues. CDR3 in amino acids: CASHERPSPAYNEQFF. CDR3 sequence (DNA): TGCGCCAGCCATGAACGGCCCAGCCCGGCCTACAATGAGCAGTTCTTC.

Written as DNA, the CDR3 is TGTGCCAGCAGTTACGCCGGGACCAACTACGAGCAGTACTTC. It encodes CASSYAGTNYEQYF. This rearrangement joins TRBV6-6 to TRBJ2-7; D may match TRBD1 or TRBD2 (5 bases each). CDR3 length: 14 amino acids. Germline CDR1 is MNHNY and CDR2 is SVGAGI (reference sequence). With 2 bases removed from V and 3 bases from J, the gap between germline ends came to 11 bases.

Of note for this clonotype: Its ends do not fully match the called genes, so a read error is possible. CDR3: CASSYASGNQPQHF. The CDR3, as DNA: TGCGCCAGCAGTTACGCCAGTGGCAATCAGCCCCAGCATTTT. The chain couples TRBV6-2 or TRBV6-3 to TRBJ1-5; D uncertain. Germline V gives CDR1 MNHEY, CDR2 SVGEGT. The CDR3 is 14 amino acids.

V and J are TRBV20-1 and TRBJ2-7; 12 bases map to TRBD2. V was pared by 5 bases and J by 6 bases, with 8 bases of the junction left unmatched. Germline CDR1 and CDR2: DFQATT and SNEGSKA (reference sequence). The CDR3 sequence is 14 residues long. In nucleotides, the CDR3 is TGCAGTGCTCCTAGACTAGCGGGAGCCCCCGAGCAGTACTTC. Amino acids: CSAPRLAGAPEQYF.

J is TRBJ2-2 and V is TRBV29-1; TRBD1 matches at 8 bases. Germline V gene sequence: CDR1 SQVTM, CDR2 ANQGSEA. J lost 4 bases, V lost 4 bases, and 11 bases had no gene match. CDR3 length: 16 residues. The CDR3 bases are TGCAGCGTTGGTGCGTCAGGGGGCGTTCTCACCGGGGAGCTGTTTTTT. It codes for CSVGASGGVLTGELFF.

This clonotype was picked up a small number of times. This chain uses TRBV11-1 with TRBJ2-7; 9 nucleotides line up with TRBD1. Germline V gene data show CDR1 as SGHAT and CDR2 as FQDESV (reference sequence). With 5 bases clipped from V and 4 bases from J, the junction kept 9 bases outside the gene matches. The CDR3 contains 15 residues. The CDR3, as DNA: TGTGCCAGCAGCCTCCCGGGACAGGGAGAATACGAGCAGTACTTC. This sequence encodes CASSLPGQGEYEQYF.

This chain joins TRBV7-9 and TRBJ1-1, with D maybe TRBD1 (6 bases). V was trimmed by 1 base and J by 4 bases, leaving 16 bases between them. This CDR3 has 16 amino acids. Germline CDR1 and CDR2: SEHNR and FQNEAQ (reference sequence). The CDR3 bases are TGTGCCAGCAGCTTAGAGTGGACAGCCAAGACCACTGAAGCTTTCTTT. Translated: CASSLEWTAKTTEAFF.

This chain connects TRBV6-2 or TRBV6-3 to TRBJ2-5; D is tentatively TRBD1 or TRBD2 (5 bases each). V was cut by 0 bases and J by 5 bases, with 16 bases left in between. CDR3 length: 16 residues. Germline V lookup: CDR1 MNHEY, CDR2 SVGEGT. The chain's CDR3 is CASSYSYHGATETQYF. CDR3 in DNA: TGTGCCAGCAGTTACTCGTACCACGGGGCCACGGAGACCCAGTACTTC.

This clonotype was seen only a few times. For the CDR3, the DNA is TGTGCCAGCAGCTTGAACGGGCTCACAGATACGCAGTATTTT. Translating gives CASSLNGLTDTQYF. This chain uses TRBV7-2 with TRBJ2-3; D is unclear. Germline V gene lookup returns CDR1 SGHTA and CDR2 FQGNSA. The ends were cut back, 3 bases at V and 2 bases at J, with 9 bases in the middle. This CDR3 has 14 amino acids.

Only a few counts were recorded for this clonotype. The V call is TRBV15, the J call TRBJ2-5; D remains ambiguous. The CDR3 runs 15 residues. Trimming pared 0 bases from V and 2 bases from J, leaving 10 bases between. Germline V gene lookup returns CDR1 LNHNV and CDR2 YYDKDF (reference sequence). DNA of the CDR3: TGTGCCACCAGCAGAGAGCGCGGAGCGCAAGAGACCCAGTACTTC. It codes for CATSRERGAQETQYF.